The 2 T cell receptor beta chains below were found in one sample sequenced in a study of immune cell composition in non-small cell lung cancer. Normal lung sampling was at least 3 cm from the tumour, as distant as possible. Clones were sequenced by immunoSEQ multiplex PCR, and TCRdb holds only the in-frame ones, with some missing. The profile shows 1,500 to 2,000 clones, around three quarters of them singletons. Sample: non-adjacent lung tissue. The receptors were sampled from a human donor with non-small cell lung cancer.

J is TRBJ2-1 and V is TRBV19, with 10 bases aligning to TRBD1. With V trimmed by 5 bases and J by 15 bases, 7 bases remained unmatched. Per the germline V gene, CDR1 is LNHDA and CDR2 is SQIVND (reference sequence). The CDR3 is 12 residues long. The CDR3 reads CASSPGQGRVFF. The CDR3 nucleotides are TGTGCCAGTAGTCCGGGACAGGGGAGGGTGTTCTTC.

The sample holds one count of this clone. V is TRBV11-2 and J is TRBJ2-7; TRBD1 matches 9 bases. There are 15 residues in the CDR3. Germline lookup yields CDR1 SGHAT and CDR2 FQNNGV. Trimming removed 3 bases from V and 2 bases from J; junction bases left unmatched: 5. The CDR3 DNA follows: TGTGCCAGCAGCTTCGGACAGGGGCCTACCTACGAGCAGTACTTC. It codes for CASSFGQGPTYEQYF.